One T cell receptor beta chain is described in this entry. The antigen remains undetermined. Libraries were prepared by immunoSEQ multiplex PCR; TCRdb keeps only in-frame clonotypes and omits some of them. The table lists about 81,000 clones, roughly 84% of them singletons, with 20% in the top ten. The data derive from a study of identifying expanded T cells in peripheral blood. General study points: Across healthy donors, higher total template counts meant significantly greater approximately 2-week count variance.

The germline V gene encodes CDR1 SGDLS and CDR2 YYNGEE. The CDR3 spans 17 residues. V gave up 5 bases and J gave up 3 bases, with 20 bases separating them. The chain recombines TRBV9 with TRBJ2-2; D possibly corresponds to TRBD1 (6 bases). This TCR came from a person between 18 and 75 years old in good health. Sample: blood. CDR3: CASSSLFRGRDTGELFF. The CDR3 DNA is TGTGCCAGCAGTTCTTTGTTCAGGGGCAGGGACACCGGGGAGCTGTTTTTT.